These 5 T cell receptor beta chains originate from one sample sequenced in a study of T cell changes during pregnancy in multiple sclerosis. Sequenced by immunoSEQ multiplex PCR; TCRdb stores in-frame clones only, minus some. This sample has approximately 94,000 clones, with about nine tenths found just once. The sample here was peripheral blood, taken after pregnancy. The receptors were sampled from a female donor with multiple sclerosis, enrolled in a pregnancy study.

The J gene is TRBJ1-5, the V gene TRBV6-6, with a tentative D call TRBD1 (5 bases). V lost 8 bases and J lost 5, with 13 bases in between. Germline V CDR1 and CDR2: MNHNY, SVGAGI (reference sequence). This CDR3 contains 13 residues. The CDR3 region has the DNA TGTGCCAGCCTCCGGGGGGTGGATCAGCCCCAGCATTTT. It yields the protein CASLRGVDQPQHF.

This clone has more than one count but fewer than ten. The chain combines TRBV6-5 with TRBJ1-2, with 7 bases lining up with TRBD1. The CDR3 has 14 amino acids. The V segment lost 2 bases and the J segment 4 bases; nucleotides outside the gene matches: 4. Germline V gene data show CDR1 as MNHEY and CDR2 as SVGAGI. The CDR3, as DNA: TGTGCCAGCAGTTACCGACAGGGCCTCTATGGCTACACCTTC. It codes for CASSYRQGLYGYTF.

The chain carries TRBV27 and TRBJ1-6; D possibly corresponds to TRBD1 (6 bases). The ends were cut back, 7 bases at V and 7 bases at J, with 17 bases in the middle. From germline, CDR1 is MNHEY and CDR2 SMNVEV (reference sequence). The CDR3 runs 15 residues. The CDR3 sequence is CASNAQGMGNSPLHF. The CDR3 DNA reads TGTGCCAGCAATGCACAGGGAATGGGAAATTCACCCCTCCACTTT.

This clone showed up many times. V is TRBV7-6 and J is TRBJ2-1, with 7 bases lining up with TRBD1. The V gene end was trimmed by 2 bases and the J gene end by 6 bases; junction bases not matched to a gene: 4. This CDR3 comprises 14 residues. The V gene's germline CDR1 is SGHVS and CDR2 FNYEAQ. CDR3 protein: CASSLLAGGNEQFF. CDR3 DNA sequence: TGTGCCAGCAGCTTATTGGCAGGGGGCAATGAGCAGTTCTTC.

The V call is TRBV4-3, the J call TRBJ1-2; 12 positions match TRBD1. V shed 4 bases, J shed 8 bases, and the junction held 11 bases outside the gene matches. The CDR3 runs 16 residues. CDR1 and CDR2 (germline): LGHNA, YSLEER. The CDR3 spells CASSRGRGQGAGGYTF. CDR3 sequence (DNA): TGCGCCAGCAGCCGGGGAAGGGGACAGGGGGCGGGAGGCTACACCTTC.